The 24 T cell receptor beta chains below were found in one sample sequenced in a study of control samples from healthy donors and cancer patients. Method: immunoSEQ multiplex PCR; TCRdb's copy keeps in-frame clones and lacks some. The sample consists of about 160,000 clones, roughly 90% of them appearing once. Specimen: blood. The receptors originated from a man under 40 in good health.

J is TRBJ1-3 and V is TRBV7-8, with D unclear. Germline V CDR1 and CDR2: SGHVS, FQNEAQ. Trimming removed 0 bases at V and 0 bases at J, with 9 bases between. This CDR3 region has 16 residues. CDR3 region: CASSLALPSSGNTIYF. In nucleotides, the CDR3 is TGTGCCAGCAGCTTAGCGTTGCCGAGCTCTGGAAACACCATATATTTT.

The gene calls are TRBV20-1 and TRBJ2-3, with D hard to call. Germline lookup yields CDR1 DFQATT and CDR2 SNEGSKA (reference sequence). This CDR3 comprises 11 residues. The V end lost 7 bases, the J end lost 4 bases, and 9 bases lay between the germline ends. The CDR3 sequence: CSVLTADTQYF. The CDR3 DNA follows: TGCAGTGTTTTGACGGCAGATACGCAGTATTTT.

This chain uses TRBV5-6 with TRBJ2-3, with 9 bases aligning to TRBD1. Per germline, CDR1 SGHDT and CDR2 YYEEEE. The CDR3 has 16 residues. The V and J ends lost 4 bases and 1 base, in that order; junction bases with no gene match: 7. CDR3 coding DNA: TGTGCCAGCAGCGCGGGACAGGGTAGGGGCACAGATACGCAGTATTTT. As protein: CASSAGQGRGTDTQYF.

The rearrangement uses TRBV4-2 and TRBJ1-2, with TRBD1 as a possible D gene (5 bases). Germline CDR1 and CDR2: LGHNA and YNFKEQ. V shed 0 bases and J shed 7 bases, with 18 bases lying between them. The CDR3 length is 16 residues. The CDR3 DNA reads TGTGCCAGCAGCCAAGACCATACGGGACGTCTCCTTGGCTACACCTTC. This translates into CASSQDHTGRLLGYTF.

J is TRBJ2-7 and V is TRBV29-1, with D tentatively TRBD2 (5 bases). The CDR3 extends over 15 amino acids. The V gene's germline CDR1 is SQVTM and CDR2 ANQGSEA. The ends were cut back, 2 bases at V and 4 bases at J, with 18 bases in the middle. The CDR3 DNA is TGCAGCGTTGAATCTCGGGGTGAGGGATCGTACGAGCAGTACTTC. Translating gives CSVESRGEGSYEQYF.

The chain employs TRBV7-9 and TRBJ1-4; no reliable D call. Per the germline V gene, CDR1 is SEHNR and CDR2 is FQNEAQ (reference sequence). Trimming took off 2 bases at V and 0 bases at J, with 7 bases between the two ends. This CDR3 is built from 15 residues. The DNA of the CDR3 is TGTGCCAGCAGCTTAACAGCTGCAACTAATGAAAAACTGTTTTTT. This gives the protein CASSLTAATNEKLFF.

This chain joins TRBV11-2 and TRBJ2-1; 9 bases are a match to TRBD2. After removal of 2 bases from V and 7 bases from J, the junction contained 12 bases not matched to a gene. This CDR3 region has 17 residues. Germline CDR1 is SGHAT and CDR2 is FQNNGV. CDR3 amino acids: CASSLMVRGRVKNEQFF. In nucleotides, the CDR3 is TGTGCCAGCAGCTTAATGGTCCGCGGGAGGGTCAAGAATGAGCAGTTCTTC. The complete variable domain, with remaining parts taken from reference TRBV11-2 and TRBJ2-1, reads EAGVAQSPRYKIIEKRQSVAFWCNPISGHATLYWYQQILGQGPKLLIQFQNNGVVDDSQLPKDRFSAERLKGVDSTLKIQPAKLEDSAVYLCASSLMVRGRVKNEQFFGPGTRLTVL.

The V gene is TRBV28, the J gene TRBJ1-5; D perhaps matches TRBD1 (5 bases). This CDR3 is 20 amino acids long. CDR1 and CDR2 (germline): MDHEN, SYDVKM. The V end lost 2 bases, the J end lost 1 base, and 24 bases lay between the germline ends. CDR3 residues: CASSLRDVTTSVISNQPQHF. CDR3 DNA sequence: TGTGCCAGCAGTTTACGGGACGTGACTACCAGCGTTATAAGCAATCAGCCCCAGCATTTT.

The chain recombines TRBV28 with TRBJ2-1; 7 nucleotides agree with TRBD2. V lost 7 bases to trimming and J lost 9 bases; unmatched junction nucleotides: 9. CDR1 is MDHEN, CDR2 SYDVKM, per germline. The CDR3 sequence is 13 residues long. The CDR3 region is CASITGGRGEQFF. The CDR3 bases are TGTGCCAGCATCACGGGGGGACGGGGTGAGCAGTTCTTC. The complete variable domain, with remaining parts taken from reference TRBV28 and TRBJ2-1, reads DVKVTQSSRYLVKRTGEKVFLECVQDMDHENMFWYRQDPGLGLRLIYFSYDVKMKEKGDIPEGYSVSREKKERFSLILESASTNQTSMYLCASITGGRGEQFFGPGTRLTVL.

This chain connects TRBV7-2 to TRBJ2-7, with D perhaps being TRBD1 or TRBD2 (5 bases each). Germline loops: CDR1 SGHTA, CDR2 FQGNSA. CDR3 length: 13 residues. Trimming removed 5 bases at V and 2 bases at J, with 10 bases between. The CDR3 protein is CASSKGTTYEQYF. Written as DNA, the CDR3 is TGTGCCAGCAGCAAAGGGACGACCTACGAGCAGTACTTC.

The chain employs TRBV11-2 and TRBJ1-6; 7 bases map to TRBD1. Germline values: CDR1 SGHAT, CDR2 FQNNGV. The CDR3 has 13 amino acids. J gave up 10 bases and V 8 bases, and 8 bases lay outside the gene matches. The CDR3 DNA is TGTGCCAGCCGACAGGGAGCTGGGTCACCCCTCCACTTT. Its translation: CASRQGAGSPLHF.

V usage is TRBV5-1 and J usage is TRBJ2-5; TRBD2 matches at 7 bases. The trim removed 3 bases at V and 5 bases at J, leaving 10 bases unmatched. CDR3 length: 15 residues. Germline CDR1 is SGHRS and CDR2 is YFSETQ. The CDR3 loop reads CASSSGRTSSETQYF. Here the CDR3 DNA reads TGCGCCAGCAGCTCCGGGCGGACTAGTTCGGAGACCCAGTACTTC.

The rearrangement joins TRBV5-1 to TRBJ1-2; D is unresolved. The CDR3 spans 14 residues. Germline assignment: CDR1 SGHRS and CDR2 YFSETQ. V lost 0 bases to trimming and J lost 2 bases, with 8 bases between them. Here the CDR3 DNA reads TGCGCCAGCAGCTTGGCCCCCAGAAACTATGGCTACACCTTC. As protein: CASSLAPRNYGYTF.

The V and J genes are TRBV30 and TRBJ1-4, with D perhaps matching TRBD1 (6 bases). The germline CDR1 and CDR2 sequences are GTSNPN and SVGIG (reference sequence). This CDR3 has 15 amino acids. V was pared by 2 bases and J by 8 bases, with 18 bases between. The CDR3 bases are TGTGCCTGGAGTCTAAAGACAGGTTCAGGAGAAAAACTGTTTTTT. Encoded protein: CAWSLKTGSGEKLFF.

This clone was found once. The rearrangement joins TRBV3-1 (or the pseudogene TRBV3-2) to TRBJ2-1; D is perhaps TRBD1 (6 bases). The CDR3 covers 16 residues. V gave up 2 bases and J gave up 4 bases, with 15 bases separating them. Germline V gene lookup returns CDR1 LGHDT and CDR2 YNNKEL (reference sequence). Here the CDR3 DNA reads TGTGCCAGCAGCCAAATTACCGGGACACGATACAATGAGCAGTTCTTC. This gives the protein CASSQITGTRYNEQFF.

In this sample, this clone turned up a few times. The chain has TRBV2 and TRBJ2-3; TRBD1 might be the D (6 bases). This CDR3 is 15 amino acids long. Per germline, CDR1 SNHLY and CDR2 FYNNEI. V lost 7 bases, J lost 4 bases, and 18 bases lay in between. The CDR3 protein is CASTSGQLGADTQYF. The DNA for the CDR3 is TGTGCCAGCACCTCCGGACAGTTAGGGGCAGATACGCAGTATTTT.

The chain carries TRBV28 and TRBJ1-3; TRBD1 matches at 9 bases. The CDR3 runs to 15 residues. V dropped 3 bases and J dropped 4; count of bases not matched to a gene: 4. Germline lookup yields CDR1 MDHEN and CDR2 SYDVKM. For the CDR3, the DNA is TGTGCCAGCAGTTTTTTACAGGGGGCGGGAAACACCATATATTTT. As protein: CASSFLQGAGNTIYF.

The CDR3 DNA reads TGTGCCAGCAGTTACTTGGAGGGCGGTGGGCAGCCCCAGCATTTT. It translates to CASSYLEGGGQPQHF. J is TRBJ1-5 and V is TRBV6-2 or TRBV6-3; no clear D gene. The CDR3 is 15 amino acids. Germline V gives CDR1 MNHEY, CDR2 SVGEGT. With 1 base removed from V and 7 bases from J, the gap between germline ends came to 14 bases.

This chain joins TRBV27 and TRBJ2-1, with TRBD1 matching over 7 bases. Germline V gene lookup returns CDR1 MNHEY and CDR2 SMNVEV (reference sequence). The CDR3 is 14 amino acids. Losses at the gene ends were 6 bases for V and 2 bases for J; bases not matched to a gene: 4. The CDR3 reads CASRSGTAYNEQFF. CDR3 DNA sequence: TGTGCCAGCAGATCCGGGACAGCCTACAATGAGCAGTTCTTC.

This clone was recorded only once. This rearrangement joins TRBV5-1 to TRBJ2-5; 8 bases line up with TRBD1. Germline assignment: CDR1 SGHRS and CDR2 YFSETQ. The CDR3 has 17 residues. The V gene end was trimmed by 1 base and the J gene end by 5 bases; junction bases not matched to a gene: 13. CDR3 nucleotide sequence: TGCGCCAGCAGCTTGCCTTCACAGGGGGGATCGGGTGAGACCCAGTACTTC. Residues: CASSLPSQGGSGETQYF.

The chain combines TRBV28 with TRBJ1-1; TRBD1 agrees at 9 bases. Germline CDR1 MDHEN, CDR2 SYDVKM. Unmatched junction bases numbered 12, after V lost 5 bases and J lost 8 bases. This CDR3 has 15 residues. The CDR3 here is CASSTVPGQGLEAFF. CDR3 bases: TGTGCCAGCAGTACAGTCCCGGGACAGGGTTTGGAAGCTTTCTTT.

Only one count was recorded for this clone. The chain joins TRBV9 to TRBJ1-1; no definite D call. This CDR3 has 14 amino acids. Trimming took 0 bases from V and 4 from J, leaving 10 bases between them. Per germline, CDR1 SGDLS and CDR2 YYNGEE. In DNA, the CDR3 is TGTGCCAGCAGCGTAGACGGTGCGCCCACTGAAGCTTTCTTT. It is translated as CASSVDGAPTEAFF.

This rearrangement joins TRBV11-2 to TRBJ2-5, with D maybe TRBD2 (6 bases). V was pared by 2 bases and J by 5 bases, with 12 bases between. The CDR3 spans 14 residues. Germline V gene lookup returns CDR1 SGHAT and CDR2 FQNNGV. The CDR3 coding sequence is TGTGCCAGCAGCTTAACGCGGGGAGTGGAGACCCAGTACTTC. Translating it yields CASSLTRGVETQYF. The full variable domain, rest sourced from reference TRBV11-2 and TRBJ2-5, is EAGVAQSPRYKIIEKRQSVAFWCNPISGHATLYWYQQILGQGPKLLIQFQNNGVVDDSQLPKDRFSAERLKGVDSTLKIQPAKLEDSAVYLCASSLTRGVETQYFGPGTRLLVL.

The rearrangement links TRBV6-5 to TRBJ1-3; D unresolved. Deletions cut 4 bases from V and 2 bases from J, with 15 bases between. CDR3 length: 16 residues. Germline-derived CDR1 and CDR2 are MNHEY and SVGAGI. CDR3 bases: TGTGCCAGCAGTTCCGATGAGAGGGTCCCTGGAAACACCATATATTTT. Translation gives CASSSDERVPGNTIYF.